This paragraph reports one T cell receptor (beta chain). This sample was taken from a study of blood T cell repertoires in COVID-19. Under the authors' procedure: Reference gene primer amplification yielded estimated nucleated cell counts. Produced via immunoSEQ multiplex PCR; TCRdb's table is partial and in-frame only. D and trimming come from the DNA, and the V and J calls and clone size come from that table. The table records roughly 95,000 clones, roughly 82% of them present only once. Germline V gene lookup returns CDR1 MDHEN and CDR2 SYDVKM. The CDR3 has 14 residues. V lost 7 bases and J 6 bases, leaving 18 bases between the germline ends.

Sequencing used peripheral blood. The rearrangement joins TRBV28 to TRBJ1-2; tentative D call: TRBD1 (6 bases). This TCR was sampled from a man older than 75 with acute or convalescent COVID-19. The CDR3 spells CASMGAQGFNGYTF. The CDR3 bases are TGTGCCAGCATGGGAGCACAGGGATTCAATGGCTACACCTTC.